What follows is one T cell receptor (beta chain) and its context. Its specificity is unknown. Using immunoSEQ multiplex PCR, the repertoire was profiled, and TCRdb retains in-frame clones only, with some absent. The data contain 190,000 or so clones, 65% to 85% of them singletons. These data belong to a study of cytomegalovirus exposure and HLA in healthy donors. Overall study results and limits: In vitro experiments confirmed that three CMV-associated chains were specific for CMV antigens. Subsequent analysis revealed that first-cohort TCR clusters tended to co-occur in the 120 validation repertoires. It was 160 or so TCR beta chains that were listed as cytomegalovirus-associated.

What was sequenced was PBMCs. This sequence was found in a woman under 30 in good health and CMV-seropositive.

The CDR3 spells CASSYPTGTRIGNTIYF. Written as DNA, the CDR3 is TGTGCCAGCAGCTATCCTACCGGGACACGAATAGGAAACACCATATATTTT. This rearrangement joins TRBV13 to TRBJ1-3; TRBD1 is a possible D gene (6 bases). The length of the CDR3 is 17 residues. Trimming cost V 4 bases and J 4 bases, with 20 bases left between them. Germline CDR1 PRHDT, CDR2 FYEKMQ (reference sequence).